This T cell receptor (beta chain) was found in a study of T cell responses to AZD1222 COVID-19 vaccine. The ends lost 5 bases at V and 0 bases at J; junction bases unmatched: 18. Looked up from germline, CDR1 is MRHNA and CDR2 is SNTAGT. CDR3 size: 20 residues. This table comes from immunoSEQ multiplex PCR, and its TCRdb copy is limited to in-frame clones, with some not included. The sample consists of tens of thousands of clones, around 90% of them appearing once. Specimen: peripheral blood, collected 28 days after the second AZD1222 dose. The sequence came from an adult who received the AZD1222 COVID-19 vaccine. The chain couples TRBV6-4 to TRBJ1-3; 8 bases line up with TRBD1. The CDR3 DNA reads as TGTGCCAGCAGTCCAAGGGACAGGTGGGGGTGTAATTGCTCTGGAAACACCATATATTTT. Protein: CASSPRDRWGCNCSGNTIYF.